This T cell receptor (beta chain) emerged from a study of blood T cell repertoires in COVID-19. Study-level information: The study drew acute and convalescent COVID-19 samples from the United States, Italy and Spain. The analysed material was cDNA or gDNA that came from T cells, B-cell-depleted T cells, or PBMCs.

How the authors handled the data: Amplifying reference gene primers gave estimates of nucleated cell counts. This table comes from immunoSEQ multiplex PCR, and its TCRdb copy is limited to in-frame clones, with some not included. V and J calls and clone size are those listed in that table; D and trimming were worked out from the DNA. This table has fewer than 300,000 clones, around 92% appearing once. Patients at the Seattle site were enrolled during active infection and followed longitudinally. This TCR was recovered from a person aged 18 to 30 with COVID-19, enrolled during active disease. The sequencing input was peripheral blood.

CDR3: CASSLNRVSYNEQFF. The CDR3 nucleotides read TGTGCCAGCAGTCTTAACAGGGTCTCCTACAATGAGCAGTTCTTC. The chain has TRBV2 and TRBJ2-1; a weak D match, TRBD1 (6 bases). Trimming pared 5 bases from V and 0 bases from J, leaving 11 bases between. The length of the CDR3 is 15 residues. The germline V gene encodes CDR1 SNHLY and CDR2 FYNNEI.